This T cell receptor (beta chain) was sequenced for a study of blood T cell repertoires in COVID-19. About the research overall: Collection of acute and convalescent COVID-19 samples took place in the United States, Italy and Spain. PBMCs, B-cell-depleted T cells, or T cells were the source of the cDNA or gDNA that made up the material.

This CDR3 comprises 21 residues. V dropped 5 bases and J dropped 1 base, with 31 bases sitting between them. CDR1 and CDR2 from the germline V gene are MNHEY and SMNVEV (reference sequence). As originally analysed: Amplification of reference gene primers was used by the study to estimate nucleated cell counts. Only in-frame clones appear in the TCRdb table, and some are missing; sequencing was by immunoSEQ multiplex PCR. V, J and clone size are those of that table, while D and trimming were read from the DNA. The sample includes about 270,000 clones, about four fifths of them seen just once. Sequenced: peripheral blood. The receptor was derived from a woman younger than 35 with acute or convalescent COVID-19. The chain joins TRBV27 to TRBJ2-3; maybe TRBD2 (6 bases). The CDR3 sequence is CASSTVPSGWALQPGTDTQYF. The CDR3 DNA sequence: TGTGCCAGCAGTACCGTCCCCAGCGGGTGGGCCCTACAACCTGGCACAGATACGCAGTATTTT.